This T cell receptor (beta chain) was observed in a study of T cell responses to AZD1222 COVID-19 vaccine. Broader study findings: At baseline, just six or seven AZD1222 recipients tested seropositive.

This clone came up once. What it recognizes is unknown. Method: immunoSEQ multiplex PCR; TCRdb's copy keeps in-frame clones and lacks some. In the table there are just under 95,000 clones, under 95% of which are singletons. Trimming stripped 1 base from V and 14 bases from J, with 16 bases between. CDR1 LGHDT and CDR2 YNNKEL come from the germline V gene (reference sequence). The CDR3 covers 13 residues. The sequencing used peripheral blood, collected on day 0 of AZD1222 vaccination. The V call is TRBV3-1 (or the pseudogene TRBV3-2), the J call TRBJ2-3, with D hard to call. The TCR was taken from an adult in good health. CDR3 sequence: CASSQVIGRALYF. CDR3 coding DNA: TGTGCCAGCAGCCAAGTAATCGGACGGGCGTTGTATTTT.